These T cell receptor beta chains were read from a single sample in a study of cytomegalovirus exposure and HLA in healthy donors. Produced via immunoSEQ multiplex PCR; TCRdb's table is partial and in-frame only. The table shows roughly 150,000 clones, with about 94% occurring only once. Sequences were obtained from PBMCs. These receptors were obtained from a man aged 18 to 35 in good health and CMV-seropositive. The CDR3 runs from the conserved cysteine through the conserved F or W. A D gene is named only where the DNA matches it firmly. Size is omitted from some rows. Given values are once, few, many or a class for expanded clones.

d_gene	abundance	j_gene	v_gene	CDR3nt	CDR3aa
.	.	TRBJ2-5	TRBV6-5	TGTGCCAGCAGCCCCGTTACCCGGGAGACCCAGTACTTC	CASSPVTRETQYF
TRBD1	.	TRBJ2-7	TRBV5-1	TGCGCCAGCAGCTTGGGCCCCGGGACAGGGATTCACGAGCAGTACTTC	CASSLGPGTGIHEQYF
TRBD1	.	TRBJ2-7	TRBV28	TGTGCCAGCACCCTCGACTCCGGGACAGGGGACCAGCAGTACTTC	CASTLDSGTGDQQYF
TRBD2	.	TRBJ2-7	TRBV10-3	TGTGCCACCAGGTCCGGGACTAGCGGGAGAGCCCCGAGATACGAGCAGTACTTC	CATRSGTSGRAPRYEQYF
TRBD1	.	TRBJ1-2	TRBV30	TGTGCCTGGAGTGCAATTAACAGGGGTTCTAACTATGGCTACACCTTC	CAWSAINRGSNYGYTF
.	.	TRBJ1-4	TRBV19	TGTGCCAGTAGTATCCAGAAGACTAATGAAAAACTGTTTTTT	CASSIQKTNEKLFF
.	.	TRBJ2-7	TRBV5-6	TGTGCCAGCAGCTTGGGGGCCCGCTACGAGCAGTACTTC	CASSLGARYEQYF
.	.	TRBJ2-5	TRBV28	TGTGCCAGCACCCCCCCGGGTGGAGTCCAAGAGACCCAGTACTTC	CASTPPGGVQETQYF
.	.	TRBJ2-2	TRBV5-4	TGTGCCAGCAGTAGGGGGAACACCGGGGAGCTGTTTTTT	CASSRGNTGELFF
.	.	TRBJ2-2	TRBV4-2	TGTGCCAGCAGCCAAGGAGAGGGAGCCGGCACCGGGGAGCTGTTTTTT	CASSQGEGAGTGELFF
.	once	TRBJ2-1	TRBV4-2	TGTGCCAGCAGTGAGTTGCGGGAACAGCAGTTCTTC	CASSELREQQFF
TRBD1	.	TRBJ2-7	TRBV19	TGTGCCAGTAGTATAGAGGACAGGGGGCCTCTCGACGAGCAGTACTTC	CASSIEDRGPLDEQYF
TRBD2	.	TRBJ2-7	TRBV28	TGTGCCAGCAGATATCCACTAGCGGGAGGGCCCTACGAGCAGTACTTC	CASRYPLAGGPYEQYF
.	.	TRBJ2-1	TRBV29-1	TGCAGCGTTCGAAAGGGAGGGCAGTTCTTC	CSVRKGGQFF
.	.	TRBJ2-7	TRBV6-5	TGTGCCAGCAAGCGGTGGGCCGGGGCCTACGAGCAGTACTTC	CASKRWAGAYEQYF
.	.	TRBJ2-7	TRBV18	TGTGCCAGCTCACCAGAGAGGGACAACCAGCAGTACTTC	CASSPERDNQQYF
TRBD2	.	TRBJ2-7	TRBV6-1	TGTGCCAGCAGGAAATCTAGCGGGAGCTCCTACGAGCAGTACTTC	CASRKSSGSSYEQYF
.	.	TRBJ1-2	TRBV2	TGTGCCAGCAGTCAAGGGCAGGCTCGTGGCTACACCTTC	CASSQGQARGYTF
.	.	TRBJ1-2	TRBV21-1	TGTGCCAGCAGCTCCCTGTGGAGGATAGGATGTGGCTACACCTTC	CASSSLWRIGCGYTF
.	.	TRBJ2-7	TRBV7-9	TGTGCCAGCAGCCGACAATCCTCCTACGAGCAGTACTTC	CASSRQSSYEQYF
.	once	TRBJ2-5	TRBV12-5	TGTGCTAGTGGTTTGAGCGGGACCCAGTACTTC	CASGLSGTQYF
.	.	TRBJ1-2	TRBV10-3	TGTGCCATCAGGGGAACAGGGAGTAGTATTCGCGGCTACACCTTC	CAIRGTGSSIRGYTF
TRBD2	.	TRBJ2-3	TRBV10-3	TGTGCCATCAGGACTAGCGGACTGGCCCTCACAGATACGCAGTATTTT	CAIRTSGLALTDTQYF
.	.	TRBJ2-7	TRBV10-3	TGTGCCATCAGCTACCACTACGAGCAGTACTTC	CAISYHYEQYF
.	.	TRBJ2-5	TRBV27	TGTGCCAGCAGTTTAGGGAGAGGGGAGACCCAGTACTTC	CASSLGRGETQYF
.	.	TRBJ1-2	TRBV27	TGTGCCAGCAGTCACAGGAGACTTGAGGGCTACACCTTC	CASSHRRLEGYTF
.	.	TRBJ2-7	TRBV2	TGTGCCATCAACTCGTTCTCCTACGAGCAGTACTTC	CAINSFSYEQYF
TRBD1	.	TRBJ1-5	TRBV2	TGTGCCAGCAGTGACACGGGACAGAGCAATCAGCCCCAGCATTTT	CASSDTGQSNQPQHF
TRBD2	.	TRBJ2-1	TRBV11-3	TGTGCCAGCAGCTTTACTAGCGGGAGATCTGCTGAGCAGTTCTTC	CASSFTSGRSAEQFF
.	.	TRBJ2-5	TRBV5-4	TGTGCCAGCAGCTCCACGGGAGTCTCGGCTACCCAGTACTTC	CASSSTGVSATQYF